One sample yielded the 26 T cell receptor beta chains listed below, sequenced in a study of blood T cells in healthy people across ages. For the second PCR, which ran for roughly 6 to 12 cycles, a sample-barcoded 5' primer and a J-beta primer mix were used. From the 5' RACE reads, TCRdb called clonotypes with MiXCR, one entry per CDR3 protein. The sample holds about 1,600,000 distinct CDR3 sequences, 35% to 45% seen once. The sequencing sample was made of blood. These receptors were taken from a woman aged 18-29 years in good health.

This clonotype was recorded a few times. The chain has TRBV14 and TRBJ1-2; D uncertain. The CDR3 has 13 residues. Deletions cut 4 bases from V and 4 bases from J, with 10 bases between. The germline V gene encodes CDR1 SGHDN and CDR2 FVKESK. The CDR3 DNA follows: TGTGCCAGCAGCCCTAACAGACCCTATGGCTACACCTTC. This encodes CASSPNRPYGYTF.

This clonotype was seen more than once but under ten times. The chain employs TRBV10-3 and TRBJ2-3; D possibly corresponds to TRBD2 (6 bases). With 7 bases removed from V and 4 bases from J, the gap between germline ends came to 15 bases. The CDR3 is 14 residues long. Germline V gene data show CDR1 as ENHRY and CDR2 as SYGVKD. The CDR3 nucleotides read TGTGCCATCACCCCCTCCGGGGGTCCAGATACGCAGTATTTT. Its translation is CAITPSGGPDTQYF.

The rearrangement joins TRBV11-2 to TRBJ2-3, with 7 bases that match TRBD1. After removal of 8 bases from V and 3 bases from J, the junction contained 11 bases not matched to a gene. This CDR3 spans 15 amino acids. Germline V CDR1 and CDR2: SGHAT, FQNNGV. This CDR3 is CASCSDREETDTQYF. The CDR3 DNA is TGTGCCAGCTGTAGTGACAGGGAAGAGACAGATACGCAGTATTTT.

The gene calls are TRBV4-3 and TRBJ2-1; the D call may be TRBD1 or TRBD2 (6 bases each). Trimming removed 0 bases at V and 5 bases at J, with 11 bases between. Looked up from germline, CDR1 is LGHNA and CDR2 is YSLEER. There are 15 residues in the CDR3. The CDR3 DNA reads TGCGCCAGCAGCCAAGATACGGGGGCGAACAATGAGCAGTTCTTC. This encodes CASSQDTGANNEQFF.

The V gene is TRBV4-1, the J gene TRBJ2-3, with 11 nucleotides matching TRBD2. Germline V gene lookup returns CDR1 MGHRA and CDR2 YSYEKL. The V segment lost 3 bases and the J segment 2 bases; nucleotides outside the gene matches: 7. The CDR3 runs 17 residues. CDR3 coding DNA: TGCGCCAGCAGCCACCCGGGACTAGCGGAATTCACAGATACGCAGTATTTT. Amino acid sequence: CASSHPGLAEFTDTQYF.

In this sample, this clonotype turned up a few times. This rearrangement joins TRBV10-3 to TRBJ2-1, with 7 nucleotides matching TRBD1. Trimming took 10 bases from V and 9 from J; bases not matched to a gene: 18. Germline lookup yields CDR1 ENHRY and CDR2 SYGVKD. The CDR3 consists of 15 residues. CDR3 in amino acids: CATPTQGERLVEQFF. DNA of the CDR3: TGTGCCACCCCCACGCAGGGGGAGAGGTTGGTTGAGCAGTTCTTC.

The chain is built from TRBV18 and TRBJ2-7; TRBD2 matches at 12 bases. The CDR3 has 18 amino acids. Trimming took 2 bases from V and 1 from J; bases not matched to a gene: 9. The germline gives CDR1 KGHSH, CDR2 LQKENI. CDR3 region: CASSPRIRTSGESYEQYF. DNA of the CDR3: TGTGCCAGCTCACCAAGAATTCGGACTAGCGGGGAGTCCTACGAGCAGTACTTC.

This chain joins TRBV3-1 and TRBJ1-1; possible D gene TRBD1, 6 bases. CDR1 is LGHDT, CDR2 YNNKEL, per germline (reference sequence). The CDR3 is 14 residues long. Trimming cost V 4 bases and J 4 bases, with 13 bases left between them. The CDR3 reads CASSRVQGRTEAFF. CDR3 DNA: TGTGCCAGCAGCCGAGTACAGGGTCGCACTGAAGCTTTCTTT.

V usage is TRBV7-2 and J usage is TRBJ2-7; D is unclear. V gave up 1 base and J gave up 4 bases, with 14 bases separating them. In germline, CDR1 is SGHTA, CDR2 FQGNSA. CDR3 length: 15 amino acids. This CDR3 reads CASSLVLNTEYEQYF. The CDR3 DNA sequence: TGTGCCAGCAGCTTAGTGCTGAATACCGAGTACGAGCAGTACTTC. The full variable domain, its missing parts supplied by reference TRBV7-2 and TRBJ2-7, is GAGVSQSPSNKVTEKGKDVELRCDPISGHTALYWYRQSLGQGLEFLIYFQGNSAPDKSGLPSDRFSAERTGGSVSTLTIQRTQQEDSAVYLCASSLVLNTEYEQYFGPGTRLTVT.

The chain recombines TRBV6-1 with TRBJ2-1; the D is unclear. CDR3 length: 11 residues. CDR1 MNHNS and CDR2 SASEGT come from the germline V gene. CDR3 nucleotides: TGTGTCAGTCCTCGGCCAGACGGTGCGTTCTTC. It specifies CVSPRPDGAFF.

Regarding this clonotype: This clone may be a read error of a much larger clone one base away. CDR3 amino acids: CSGGSGSPYEQYF. The DNA for the CDR3 is TGCAGTGGAGGGAGCGGGAGCCCCTACGAGCAGTACTTC. V gene TRBV20-1 combines with J gene TRBJ2-7, with TRBD2 matching over 8 bases. Germline CDR1 and CDR2: DFQATT and SNEGSKA (reference sequence). The junction had 7 bases not matched to a gene; V was cut back by 7 bases and J by 2 bases. The CDR3 runs 13 residues.

The CDR3 DNA sequence: TGCGCCAGCAAAATGGGTAGCGGGGCGTCCTACAATGAGCAGTACTTC. Its protein is CASKMGSGASYNEQYF. This chain joins TRBV5-1 and TRBJ2-5; TRBD2 matches at 8 bases. Per germline, CDR1 SGHRS and CDR2 YFSETQ. This CDR3 comprises 16 residues. With 6 bases clipped from V and 11 bases from J, the junction kept 21 bases outside the gene matches. The full variable domain, completed using reference TRBV5-1 and TRBJ2-5, is KAGVTQTPRYLIKTRGQQVTLSCSPISGHRSVSWYQQTPGQGLQFLFEYFSETQRNKGNFPGRFSGRQFSNSRSEMNVSTLELGDSALYLCASKMGSGASYNEQYFGPGTRLLVL.

This clonotype was recorded many times. The chain couples TRBV4-1 to TRBJ2-3; 9 nucleotides align to TRBD2. With V trimmed by 4 bases and J by 9 bases, 23 bases remained unmatched. The CDR3 is 19 residues long. CDR1 is MGHRA, CDR2 YSYEKL, per germline. The CDR3, as DNA: TGCGCCAGCAGCCCAAGCCCCAAGAGGACAGCGGGACTAGCCTGGACGCAGTATTTT. Residues: CASSPSPKRTAGLAWTQYF.

The chain combines TRBV7-6 with TRBJ1-4; D perhaps matches TRBD1 (6 bases). CDR3 length: 15 amino acids. Trimming took off 5 bases at V and 5 bases at J, with 15 bases between the two ends. Germline CDR1 reads SGHVS; CDR2 reads FNYEAQ. The CDR3 nucleotides read TGTGCCAGCAGCCCTATCCAGGGGTACAATGAAAAACTGTTTTTT. Its translation is CASSPIQGYNEKLFF.

The chain uses TRBV4-2 and TRBJ2-7; D gene ambiguous. Trimming shortened V by 10 bases and J by 7 bases, and 20 bases separated the two germline ends. Germline CDR1 and CDR2: LGHNA and YNFKEQ. The CDR3 has 13 residues. This chain's CDR3 is CATAAPGDNEQYF. The CDR3 DNA reads as TGTGCCACCGCGGCTCCCGGAGACAATGAGCAGTACTTC.

This clonotype was seen a few times. The V gene is TRBV20-1, the J gene TRBJ2-1; 10 bases map to TRBD2. The V gene end was trimmed by 3 bases and the J gene end by 4 bases; junction bases not matched to a gene: 6. CDR1 is DFQATT and CDR2 is SNEGSKA in the germline V gene (reference sequence). This CDR3 has 15 residues. The CDR3 spells CSARGGLAPYNEQFF. Here the CDR3 DNA reads TGCAGTGCTAGGGGGGGACTAGCGCCGTACAATGAGCAGTTCTTC.

This clonotype has just a few counts. The J gene is TRBJ2-3, the V gene TRBV28; D possibly matches TRBD1 or TRBD2 (5 bases each). The length of the CDR3 is 16 residues. Trimming removed 6 bases at V and 0 bases at J, with 16 bases between. Per germline, CDR1 MDHEN and CDR2 SYDVKM. The CDR3 bases are TGTGCCAGCAGGCCGTACGGGGCCTCTAGCACAGATACGCAGTATTTT. Translation gives CASRPYGASSTDTQYF.

This chain joins TRBV20-1 and TRBJ2-3, with 9 nucleotides matching TRBD2. CDR3 length: 13 residues. V shed 8 bases and J 3 bases; nucleotides not matched to a gene: 6. The germline V gene encodes CDR1 DFQATT and CDR2 SNEGSKA (reference sequence). The CDR3 DNA reads TGCAGTAGCTTAGCGGGAGATACAGATACGCAGTATTTT. Protein: CSSLAGDTDTQYF.

The rearrangement links TRBV20-1 to TRBJ1-6, with 7 bases that match TRBD1. J lost 8 bases, V lost 6 bases, and 13 bases had no gene match. From germline, CDR1 is DFQATT and CDR2 SNEGSKA (reference sequence). CDR3 length equals 15 residues. CDR3 sequence: CSARDSALFDSPLHF. The CDR3 nucleotides read TGCAGTGCGAGGGACAGCGCACTATTCGATTCACCCCTCCACTTT.

This clonotype was seen ten or more times. The CDR3: CASSLGLAGETQYF. The CDR3 DNA reads TGTGCCAGCAGCTTAGGCCTAGCGGGAGAGACCCAGTACTTC. The gene calls are TRBV7-9 and TRBJ2-5; 8 positions match TRBD2. This CDR3 region has 14 residues. The V and J ends lost 1 base and 4 bases, in that order; junction bases with no gene match: 2. Germline V gene lookup returns CDR1 SEHNR and CDR2 FQNEAQ (reference sequence).

The chain links TRBV7-8 to TRBJ2-3; D is unresolved. Trimming removed 5 bases from V and 4 bases from J, with 16 bases in between. The CDR3 contains 15 residues. Looked up from germline, CDR1 is SGHVS and CDR2 is FQNEAQ. The CDR3 is CASSPSAGSPDTQYF. In DNA form, the CDR3 reads TGTGCCAGCAGCCCCTCAGCAGGCAGCCCAGATACGCAGTATTTT.

The V gene is TRBV11-3, the J gene TRBJ2-3, with 8 bases identical to TRBD1. The V segment lost 5 bases and the J segment 2 bases; nucleotides outside the gene matches: 9. Germline CDR1 and CDR2: SGHNT and YENEEA. The CDR3 totals 16 residues. The CDR3: CASSPGQGGNTDTQYF. Written as DNA, the CDR3 is TGTGCCAGCAGCCCCGGACAGGGTGGGAACACAGATACGCAGTATTTT.

For the CDR3, the DNA is TGCGCCAGCAGTGCCGATCGGGGGACCCTTCAGTATTTT. It codes for CASSADRGTLQYF. The V and J genes are TRBV5-1 and TRBJ2-3; TRBD2 is a possible D gene (6 bases). The CDR3 contains 13 residues. Trimming shortened V by 5 bases and J by 12 bases, and 19 bases separated the two germline ends. Looked up from germline, CDR1 is SGHRS and CDR2 is YFSETQ.

With respect to this clonotype: At one end, the junction sequence differs from germline, possibly due to a read error. The chain recombines TRBV3-1 with TRBJ1-1; D ambiguous. Per the germline V gene, CDR1 is LGHDT and CDR2 is YNNKEL (reference sequence). There are 13 residues in the CDR3. CDR3 DNA: TGTGTCAGCAGCAGCCGGGAGAACACTGAAGCTTTCTTT. Translating gives CVSSSRENTEAFF.

In its sample, this clonotype was seen a few times. The chain links TRBV3-1 to TRBJ2-3, with D unclear. V gave up 8 bases and J gave up 0 bases, with 9 bases separating them. This CDR3 has 13 residues. CDR1 LGHDT and CDR2 YNNKEL come from the germline V gene (reference sequence). The CDR3 sequence is CASGAYSTDTQYF. DNA for the CDR3: TGTGCCAGCGGCGCGTATAGCACAGATACGCAGTATTTT.

The chain has TRBV3-1 and TRBJ2-5, with TRBD2 matching over 7 bases. The V and J ends lost 4 bases and 2 bases, in that order; junction bases with no gene match: 4. CDR3 length: 14 residues. Germline CDR1 reads LGHDT; CDR2 reads YNNKEL (reference sequence). For the CDR3, the DNA is TGTGCCAGCAGCCGACGGACTAGGCAAGAGACCCAGTACTTC. It specifies CASSRRTRQETQYF.